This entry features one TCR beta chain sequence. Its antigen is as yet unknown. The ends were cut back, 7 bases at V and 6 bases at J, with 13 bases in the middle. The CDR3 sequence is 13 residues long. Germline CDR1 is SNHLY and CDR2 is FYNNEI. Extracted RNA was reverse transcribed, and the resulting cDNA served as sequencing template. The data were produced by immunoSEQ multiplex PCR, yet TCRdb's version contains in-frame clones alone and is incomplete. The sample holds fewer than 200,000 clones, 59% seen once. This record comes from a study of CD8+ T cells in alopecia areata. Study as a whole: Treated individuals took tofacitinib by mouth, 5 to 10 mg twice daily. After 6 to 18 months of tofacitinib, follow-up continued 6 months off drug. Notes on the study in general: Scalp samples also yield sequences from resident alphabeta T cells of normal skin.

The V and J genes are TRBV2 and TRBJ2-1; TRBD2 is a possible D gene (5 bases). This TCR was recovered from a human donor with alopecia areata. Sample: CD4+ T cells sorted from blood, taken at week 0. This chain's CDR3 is CASKLWAGNEQFF. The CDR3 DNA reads TGTGCCAGCAAGTTGTGGGCGGGCAATGAGCAGTTCTTC. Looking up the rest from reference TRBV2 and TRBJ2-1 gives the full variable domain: EPEVTQTPSHQVTQMGQEVILRCVPISNHLYFYWYRQILGQKVEFLVSFYNNEISEKSEIFDDQFSVERPDGSNFTLKIRSTKLEDSAMYFCASKLWAGNEQFFGPGTRLTVL.